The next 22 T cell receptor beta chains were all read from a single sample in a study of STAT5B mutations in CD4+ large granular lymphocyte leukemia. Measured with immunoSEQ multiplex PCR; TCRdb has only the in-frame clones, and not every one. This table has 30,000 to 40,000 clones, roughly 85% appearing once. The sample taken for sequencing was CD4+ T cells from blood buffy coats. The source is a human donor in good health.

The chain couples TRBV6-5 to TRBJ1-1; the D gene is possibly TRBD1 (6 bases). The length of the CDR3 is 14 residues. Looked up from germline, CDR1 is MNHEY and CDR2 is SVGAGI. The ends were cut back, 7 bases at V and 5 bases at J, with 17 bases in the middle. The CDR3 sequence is CASTQRTGRTEAFF. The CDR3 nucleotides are TGTGCCAGCACCCAGAGAACAGGGAGAACTGAAGCTTTCTTT.

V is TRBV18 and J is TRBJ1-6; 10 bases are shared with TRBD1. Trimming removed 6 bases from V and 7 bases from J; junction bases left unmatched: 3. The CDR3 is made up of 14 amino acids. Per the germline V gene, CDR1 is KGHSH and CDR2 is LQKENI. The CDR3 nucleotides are TGTGCCAGCTCTGGGGACAGGGGAAATTCACCCCTCCACTTT. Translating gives CASSGDRGNSPLHF.

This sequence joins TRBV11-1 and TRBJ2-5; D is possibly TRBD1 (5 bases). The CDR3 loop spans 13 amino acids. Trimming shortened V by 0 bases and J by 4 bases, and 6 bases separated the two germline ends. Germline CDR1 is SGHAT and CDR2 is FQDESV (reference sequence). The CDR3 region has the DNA TGTGCCAGCAGCTTAGCCAGGGTAGAGACCCAGTACTTC. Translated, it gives CASSLARVETQYF.

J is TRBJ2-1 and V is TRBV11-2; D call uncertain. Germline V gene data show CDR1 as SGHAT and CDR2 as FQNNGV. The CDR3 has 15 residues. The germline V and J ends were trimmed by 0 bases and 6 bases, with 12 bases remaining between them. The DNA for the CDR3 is TGTGCCAGCAGCTTAGATCTGGGGTCGGGCAATGAGCAGTTCTTC. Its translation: CASSLDLGSGNEQFF.

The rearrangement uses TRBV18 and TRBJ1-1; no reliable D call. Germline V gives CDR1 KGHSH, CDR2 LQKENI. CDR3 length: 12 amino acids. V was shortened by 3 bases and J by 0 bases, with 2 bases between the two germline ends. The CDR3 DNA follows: TGTGCCAGCTCACCTCTGAACACTGAAGCTTTCTTT. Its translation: CASSPLNTEAFF. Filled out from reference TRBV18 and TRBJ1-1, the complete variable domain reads NAGVMQNPRHLVRRRGQEARLRCSPMKGHSHVYWYRQLPEEGLKFMVYLQKENIIDESGMPKERFSAEFPKEGPSILRIQQVVRGDSAAYFCASSPLNTEAFFGQGTRLTVV.

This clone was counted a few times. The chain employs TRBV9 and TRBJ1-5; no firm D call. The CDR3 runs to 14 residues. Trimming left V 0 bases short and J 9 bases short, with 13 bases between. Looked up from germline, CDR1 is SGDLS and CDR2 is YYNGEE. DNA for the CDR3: TGTGCCAGCAGCGTAGGGCAGGTTGTGCGGCCCCAGCATTTT. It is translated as CASSVGQVVRPQHF.

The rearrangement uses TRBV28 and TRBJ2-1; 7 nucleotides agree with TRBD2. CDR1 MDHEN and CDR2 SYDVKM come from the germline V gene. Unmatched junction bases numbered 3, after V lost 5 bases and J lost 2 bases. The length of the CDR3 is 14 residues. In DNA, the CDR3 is TGTGCCAGCAGTCTAGGACTAGCCTACAATGAGCAGTTCTTC. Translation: CASSLGLAYNEQFF.

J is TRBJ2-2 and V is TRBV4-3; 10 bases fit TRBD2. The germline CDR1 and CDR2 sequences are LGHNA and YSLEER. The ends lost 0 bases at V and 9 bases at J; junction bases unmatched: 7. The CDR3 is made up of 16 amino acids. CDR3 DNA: TGCGCCAGCAGCCAAGATTGGCTAGCGGGAGTCAGGGAGCTGTTTTTT. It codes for CASSQDWLAGVRELFF.

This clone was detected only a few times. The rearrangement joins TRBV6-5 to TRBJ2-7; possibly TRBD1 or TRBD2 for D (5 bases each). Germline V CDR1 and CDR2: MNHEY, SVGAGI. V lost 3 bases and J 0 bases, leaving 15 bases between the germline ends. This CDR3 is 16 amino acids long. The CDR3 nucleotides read TGTGCCAGCAGTTATTCCGGGACGGCAGGCTCCTACGAGCAGTACTTC. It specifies CASSYSGTAGSYEQYF.

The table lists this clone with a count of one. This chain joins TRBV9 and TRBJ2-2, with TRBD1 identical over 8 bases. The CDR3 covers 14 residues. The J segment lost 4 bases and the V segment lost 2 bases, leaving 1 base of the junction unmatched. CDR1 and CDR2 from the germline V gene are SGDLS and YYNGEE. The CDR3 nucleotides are TGTGCCAGCAGCGTCACAGGGGGCACCGGGGAGCTGTTTTTT. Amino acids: CASSVTGGTGELFF.

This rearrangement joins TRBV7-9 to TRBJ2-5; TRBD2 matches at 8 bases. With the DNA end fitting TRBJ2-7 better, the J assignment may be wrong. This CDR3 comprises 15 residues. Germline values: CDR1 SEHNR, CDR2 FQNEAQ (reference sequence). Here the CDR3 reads CASSRSGGRAYEQYF. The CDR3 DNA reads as TGTGCCAGCAGCCGTTCGGGGGGGAGGGCCTACGAGCAGTACTTC.

DNA of the CDR3: TGTGCCAGCAGCCAAGGCGGGGGGCCGGGTCAGCCCCAGCATTTT. Translation gives CASSQGGGPGQPQHF. V and J are TRBV4-2 and TRBJ1-5, with TRBD1 as a possible D gene (6 bases). The CDR3 loop spans 15 amino acids. The germline CDR1 and CDR2 sequences are LGHNA and YNFKEQ. V gave up 1 base and J gave up 6 bases, with 13 bases separating them.

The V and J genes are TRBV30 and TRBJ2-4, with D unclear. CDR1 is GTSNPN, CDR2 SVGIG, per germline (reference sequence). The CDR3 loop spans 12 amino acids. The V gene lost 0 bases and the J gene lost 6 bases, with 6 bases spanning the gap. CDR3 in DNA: TGTGCCTGGAGTGTAACTGGAAACATTCAGTACTTC. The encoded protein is CAWSVTGNIQYF.

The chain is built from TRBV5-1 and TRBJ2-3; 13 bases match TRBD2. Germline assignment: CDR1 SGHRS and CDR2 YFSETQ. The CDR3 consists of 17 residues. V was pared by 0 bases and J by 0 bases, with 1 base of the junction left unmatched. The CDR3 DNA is TGCGCCAGCAGCTTGGGACTAGCGGGGGGTAGCACAGATACGCAGTATTTT. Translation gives CASSLGLAGGSTDTQYF.

CDR3 sequence: CASSSDRGKGEKLFF. The CDR3 bases are TGTGCCAGCAGCTCCGACAGGGGGAAGGGTGAAAAACTGTTTTTT. The chain uses TRBV7-9 and TRBJ1-4; 9 nucleotides line up with TRBD1. V was clipped by 4 bases and J by 7 bases; unmatched bases: 7. This CDR3 has 15 residues. Looked up from germline, CDR1 is SEHNR and CDR2 is FQNEAQ (reference sequence).

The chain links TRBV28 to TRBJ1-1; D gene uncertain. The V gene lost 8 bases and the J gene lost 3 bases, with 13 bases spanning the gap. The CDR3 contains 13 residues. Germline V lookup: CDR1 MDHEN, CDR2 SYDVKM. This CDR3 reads CASGQNRDTEAFF. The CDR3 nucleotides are TGTGCCAGCGGCCAAAATAGGGACACTGAAGCTTTCTTT.

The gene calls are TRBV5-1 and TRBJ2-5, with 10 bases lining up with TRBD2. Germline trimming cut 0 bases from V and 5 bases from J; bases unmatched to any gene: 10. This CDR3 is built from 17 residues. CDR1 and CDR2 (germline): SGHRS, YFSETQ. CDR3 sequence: CASSLASSGGPKETQYF. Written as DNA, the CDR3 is TGCGCCAGCAGCTTGGCTTCTAGCGGGGGCCCTAAGGAGACCCAGTACTTC. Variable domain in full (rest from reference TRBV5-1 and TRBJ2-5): KAGVTQTPRYLIKTRGQQVTLSCSPISGHRSVSWYQQTPGQGLQFLFEYFSETQRNKGNFPGRFSGRQFSNSRSEMNVSTLELGDSALYLCASSLASSGGPKETQYFGPGTRLLVL.

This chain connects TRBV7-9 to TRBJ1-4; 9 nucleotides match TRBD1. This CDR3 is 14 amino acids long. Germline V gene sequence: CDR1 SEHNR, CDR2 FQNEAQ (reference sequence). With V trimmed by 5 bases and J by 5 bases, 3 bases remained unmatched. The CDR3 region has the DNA TGTGCCAGCAGCCCCGGGACAGGGAATGAAAAACTGTTTTTT. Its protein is CASSPGTGNEKLFF.

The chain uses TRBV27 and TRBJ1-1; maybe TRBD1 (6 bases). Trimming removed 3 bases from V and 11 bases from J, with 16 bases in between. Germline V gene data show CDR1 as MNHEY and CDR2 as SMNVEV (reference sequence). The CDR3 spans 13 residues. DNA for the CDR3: TGTGCCAGCAGTTTGAGACAGGACGCTGGGGCTTTCTTT. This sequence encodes CASSLRQDAGAFF.

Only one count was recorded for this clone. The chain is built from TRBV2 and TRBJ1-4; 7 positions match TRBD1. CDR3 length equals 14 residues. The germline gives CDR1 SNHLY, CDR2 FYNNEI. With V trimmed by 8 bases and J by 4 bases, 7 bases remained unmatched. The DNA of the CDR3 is TGTGCCAGCCTCCGGGACAGACTTAATGAAAAACTGTTTTTT. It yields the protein CASLRDRLNEKLFF.

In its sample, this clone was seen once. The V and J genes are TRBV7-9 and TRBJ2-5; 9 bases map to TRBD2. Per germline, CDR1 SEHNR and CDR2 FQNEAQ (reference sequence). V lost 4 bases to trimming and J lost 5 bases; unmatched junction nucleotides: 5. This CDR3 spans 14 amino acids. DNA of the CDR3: TGTGCCAGCAGCTCTGGGCTAGCGGGGGAGACCCAGTACTTC. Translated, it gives CASSSGLAGETQYF.

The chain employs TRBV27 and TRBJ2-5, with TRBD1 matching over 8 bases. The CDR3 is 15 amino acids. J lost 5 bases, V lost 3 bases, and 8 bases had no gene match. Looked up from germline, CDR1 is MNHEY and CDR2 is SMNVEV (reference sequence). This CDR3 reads CASSLTSGGLETQYF. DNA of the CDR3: TGTGCCAGCAGTTTGACTTCAGGGGGCTTGGAGACCCAGTACTTC.